Listed below are T cell receptor beta chains from one sample, sequenced in a study of blood T cell repertoires in COVID-19. Only in-frame clones appear in the TCRdb table, and some are missing; sequencing was by immunoSEQ multiplex PCR. The data show 250,000 to 300,000 clones, about 90% seen once. The specimen was peripheral blood. The receptors stem from a woman aged 70-85 years with COVID-19, enrolled during active disease. The CDR3 runs from the conserved cysteine through the conserved F or W.

CARSFAQLCNSPLHF TRBV7-5
CASSLISRLRGYTF TRBV5-1
CASSPDGGTEAFF TRBV19
CASAPRTSSNSPLHF TRBV4-1
CASSLTGGTTYEQYF TRBV5-1
CASTSGTSGWYFPIGQFF TRBV27
CASSADSYGYTF TRBV27
CASSRSGETETQYF TRBV5-1
CASSFATGAYNSPLHF TRBV5-6
CASSQAGGTGKNIQYF TRBV14
CASSYQQGSGNGAFF TRBV6-2/TRBV6-3
CASSSGLAGSVGTQYF TRBV7-8
CASSQGARDISNQPQHF TRBV14
CAWTGLAFSDTQYF TRBV30
CAQGTGIPEAFF TRBV30
CASSMGLAGEQYF TRBV19
CASSYIVGSNTEAFF TRBV6-5
CASSQGVLAGGKFF TRBV3-1/TRBV3-2
CASSMSATNEKLFF TRBV19
CASSPRRGKTGELFF TRBV5-4
CASSYSAHSGNTIYF TRBV6-5
CASSAQTSGNTDTQYF TRBV5-4
CASRPRGGGSYNEQFF TRBV27
CASSFMSWTQYF TRBV28
CASSGRRGEAFF TRBV13
CASTWTGQASYEQYF TRBV6-5
CASSPCNRRNYGYTF TRBV21-1
CASSRGQNYGYTF TRBV6-2/TRBV6-3
CASSQVMSGGETQYF TRBV4-2
CASSLGGTGPYGYTF TRBV5-5
CASSLMPGQGPSGEAFF TRBV7-3
CASSSGLVLSSEQYF TRBV6-2/TRBV6-3
CASSLQQGWGNQPQHF TRBV5-6
CASSLSGTYEQYF TRBV5-1
CASSHPRTGGTEAFF TRBV4-1
CASSYSSRGLQPQHF TRBV6-2/TRBV6-3
CASSEGRGEAYEQYF TRBV2
CASSPGGSSYNEQFF TRBV7-3
CASGTFPYEQYF TRBV19
CASSKLGGQNTGELFF TRBV5-1
CASSLGVHNEQFF TRBV5-1
CASSQELAGHNEQFF TRBV14
CASSADRGFGFF TRBV2
CASSRAGEGNTIYF TRBV27
CSASSGGRAYNEQFF TRBV20-1
CSVARQGYGYTF TRBV29-1
CASSQLVGGLNEQFF TRBV3-1/TRBV3-2
CAISRPGLAGDEQYF TRBV10-3
CASNPLFLAGRDLPMANEKLFF TRBV28
CASSPPSNSPLHF TRBV6-5
CASSLLGTATRQFF TRBV7-9
CASRIAGGTDTQYF TRBV19
CASRTGTGRSQETQYF TRBV5-1
CASSQVATNEKLFF TRBV7-2
CASSQTTSGKISGELFF TRBV4-1
CASSDRQGQSPLHF TRBV6-1
CASSQRLAGAYNEQFF TRBV4-3
CASSFRDRGPYEQFF TRBV5-4
CASTSSRGNLVGAFF TRBV11-2
CASSQRRVNTEAFF TRBV11-3